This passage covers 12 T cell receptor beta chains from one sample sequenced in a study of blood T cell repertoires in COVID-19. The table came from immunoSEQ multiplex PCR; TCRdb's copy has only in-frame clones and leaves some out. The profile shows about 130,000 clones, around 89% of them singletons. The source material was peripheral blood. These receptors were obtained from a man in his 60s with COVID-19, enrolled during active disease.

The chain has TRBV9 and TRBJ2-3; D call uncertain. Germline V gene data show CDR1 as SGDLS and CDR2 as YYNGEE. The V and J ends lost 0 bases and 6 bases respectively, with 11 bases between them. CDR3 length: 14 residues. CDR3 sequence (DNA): TGTGCCAGCAGCGTAGATCAGCGTCTGGATACGCAGTATTTT. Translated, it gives CASSVDQRLDTQYF.

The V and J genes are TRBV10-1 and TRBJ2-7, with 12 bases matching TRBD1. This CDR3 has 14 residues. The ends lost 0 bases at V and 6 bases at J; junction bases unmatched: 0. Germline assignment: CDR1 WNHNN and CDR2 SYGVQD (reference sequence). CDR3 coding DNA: TGCGCCAGCAGTGAGTCGGGACAGGGGGCCGAGCAGTACTTC. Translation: CASSESGQGAEQYF.

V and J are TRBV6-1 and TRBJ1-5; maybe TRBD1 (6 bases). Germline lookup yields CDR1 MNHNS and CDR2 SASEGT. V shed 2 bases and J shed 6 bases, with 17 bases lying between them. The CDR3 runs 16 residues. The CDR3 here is CASSELGGGVAQPQHF. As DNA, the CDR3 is TGTGCCAGCAGTGAACTAGGGGGAGGGGTCGCTCAGCCCCAGCATTTT.

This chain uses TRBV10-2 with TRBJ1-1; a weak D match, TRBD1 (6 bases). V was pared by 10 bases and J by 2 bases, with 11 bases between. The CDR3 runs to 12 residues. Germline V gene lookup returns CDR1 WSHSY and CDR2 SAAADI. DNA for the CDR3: TGCGCCACCATACAGGGCAACACTGAAGCTTTCTTT. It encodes CATIQGNTEAFF.

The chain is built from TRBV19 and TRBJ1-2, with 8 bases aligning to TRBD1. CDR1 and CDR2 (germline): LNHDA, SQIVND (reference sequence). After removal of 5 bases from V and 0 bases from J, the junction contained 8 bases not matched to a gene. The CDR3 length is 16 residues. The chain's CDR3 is CASSPRQGNPNYGYTF. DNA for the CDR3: TGTGCCAGTAGTCCCCGACAGGGGAACCCTAACTATGGCTACACCTTC.

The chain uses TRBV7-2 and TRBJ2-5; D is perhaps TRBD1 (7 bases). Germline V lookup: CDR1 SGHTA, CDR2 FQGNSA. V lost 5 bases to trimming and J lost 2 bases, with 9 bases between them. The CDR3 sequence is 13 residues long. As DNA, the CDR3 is TGTGCCAGCAGCGCGGGACAGCAAGAGACCCAGTACTTC. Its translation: CASSAGQQETQYF.

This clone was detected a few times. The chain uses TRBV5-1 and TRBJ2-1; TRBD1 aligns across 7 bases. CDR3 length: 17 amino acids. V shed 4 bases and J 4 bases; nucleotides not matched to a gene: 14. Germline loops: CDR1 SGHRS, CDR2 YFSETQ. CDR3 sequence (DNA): TGCGCCAGCAGCGCAAGAGGGGGCGACGCACGATACAATGAGCAGTTCTTC. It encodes CASSARGGDARYNEQFF.

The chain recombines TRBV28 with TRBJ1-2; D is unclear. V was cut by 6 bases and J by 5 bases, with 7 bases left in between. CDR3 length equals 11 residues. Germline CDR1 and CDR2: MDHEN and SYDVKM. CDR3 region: CASSLKYGYTF. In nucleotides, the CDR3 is TGTGCCAGCAGCCTAAAGTATGGCTACACCTTC.

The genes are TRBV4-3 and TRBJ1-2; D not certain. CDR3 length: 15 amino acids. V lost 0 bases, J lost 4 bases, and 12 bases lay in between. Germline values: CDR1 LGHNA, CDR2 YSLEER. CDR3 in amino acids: CASSQDWATLYGYTF. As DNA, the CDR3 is TGCGCCAGCAGCCAAGATTGGGCAACCCTCTATGGCTACACCTTC.

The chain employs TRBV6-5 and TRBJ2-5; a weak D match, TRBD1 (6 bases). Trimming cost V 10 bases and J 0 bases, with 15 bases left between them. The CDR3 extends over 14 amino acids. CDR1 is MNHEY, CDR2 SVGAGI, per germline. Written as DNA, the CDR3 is TGTGCCACCCAGAGACAGGCGTACCAAGAGACCCAGTACTTC. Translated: CATQRQAYQETQYF.

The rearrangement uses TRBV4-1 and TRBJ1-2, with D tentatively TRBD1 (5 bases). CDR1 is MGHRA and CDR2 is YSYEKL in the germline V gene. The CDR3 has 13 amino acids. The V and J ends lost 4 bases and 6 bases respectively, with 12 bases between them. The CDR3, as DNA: TGCGCCAGCAGCCGGGGGGATTCGAATGGCTACACCTTC. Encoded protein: CASSRGDSNGYTF.

This CDR3 is CASSYSRLRGYEQYF. The CDR3 DNA is TGTGCCAGCAGTTACTCGAGGTTAAGGGGCTACGAGCAGTACTTC. This chain uses TRBV6-2 or TRBV6-3 with TRBJ2-7; perhaps TRBD1 as D (5 bases). Between the trimmed V and J ends, which lost 0 bases and 3 bases, there was a span of 12 bases. CDR3 length: 15 amino acids. Germline CDR1 and CDR2: MNHEY and SVGEGT.